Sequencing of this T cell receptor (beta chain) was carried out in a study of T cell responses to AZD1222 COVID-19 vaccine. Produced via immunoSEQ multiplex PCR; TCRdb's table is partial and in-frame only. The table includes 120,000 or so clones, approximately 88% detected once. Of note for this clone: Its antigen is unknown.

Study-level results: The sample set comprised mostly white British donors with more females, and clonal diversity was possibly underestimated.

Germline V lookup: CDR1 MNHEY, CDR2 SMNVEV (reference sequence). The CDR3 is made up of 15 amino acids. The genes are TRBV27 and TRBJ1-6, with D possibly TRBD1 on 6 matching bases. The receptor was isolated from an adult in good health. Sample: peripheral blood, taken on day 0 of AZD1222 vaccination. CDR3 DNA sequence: TGTGCGGACCTCGTTAGGTACAGGGATAATTCACCCCTCCACTTT. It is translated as CADLVRYRDNSPLHF.